The rows below give T cell receptor beta chains drawn from one sample of a study of vaccination and CD4 T cells after COVID-19. Each CDR3 protein gets one entry after TCRdb re-called the PCR reads with MiXCR. The table has about 15,000 distinct CDR3 sequences, around 50% seen once; the top ten hold approximately 12%. These receptors' antigens are unknown. Sequenced sample: CD4+ T cells from blood, cultured in vitro. Receptors were obtained from a human donor who had recovered from COVID-19. Each CDR3 is given with its conserved first and last residue. The order of the fields is clone size, V gene, CDR3 length, J gene, D gene, CDR3 DNA, CDR3 protein. The D gene is left open where the match is weak. Clone sizes are given selectively: once, few, many, or a class where the clone is expanded.

.	TRBV5-1	15	TRBJ2-5	TRBD2	TGCGCCAGCAGCTCCCAGGGACTAGCGGAAGAGACCCAGTACTTC	CASSSQGLAEETQYF
.	TRBV29-1	12	TRBJ2-5	TRBD1	TGCAGCGTTGGGGACAGGGGGGAGACCCAGTACTTC	CSVGDRGETQYF
few	TRBV2	13	TRBJ1-1	.	TGTGCCAGCAGTGATCAGGGTAGGATGGAAGCTTTCTTT	CASSDQGRMEAFF
.	TRBV2	11	TRBJ2-2	.	TGTGCCAGCAGTGTCAAAGGGGAGCTGTTTTTT	CASSVKGELFF
.	TRBV2	20	TRBJ2-7	TRBD2	TGTGCCAGCAGGAAGCGGCTAGCGGGAGGGCAGGCGAATAAAGGCTACGAGCAGTACTTC	CASRKRLAGGQANKGYEQYF
.	TRBV27	16	TRBJ2-1	TRBD2	TGTGCCAGCAGTTTACCCGGGACTAGCGGGTACAATGAGCAGTTCTTC	CASSLPGTSGYNEQFF
once	TRBV11-2	12	TRBJ1-3	.	TGTGCCAGCAGCACTACTCGAAACACCATATATTTT	CASSTTRNTIYF
.	TRBV11-2	14	TRBJ2-7	.	TGTGCCAGCAGCTCCTCCCGTAGGGACTACGAGCAGTACTTC	CASSSSRRDYEQYF
few	TRBV19	13	TRBJ1-2	.	TGTGCCAGTACCCGGGACGACCGGTATGGCTACACCTTC	CASTRDDRYGYTF
.	TRBV24-1	14	TRBJ1-5	.	TGTGCCACCAGTGAGGCGGGGGATAGTCAGCCCCAGCATTTT	CATSEAGDSQPQHF
.	TRBV19	16	TRBJ2-7	TRBD1	TGTGCCAGTAGTGCGACCCGGGACAGGGGGCTATACGAGCAGTACTTC	CASSATRDRGLYEQYF
.	TRBV5-1	16	TRBJ2-6	TRBD1	TGCGCCAGCAGCTGGACAGGGGGCGGAGGGGCCAACGTCCTGACTTTC	CASSWTGGGGANVLTF
few	TRBV6-1	9	TRBJ1-5	.	TGTGCCAGCGGTCAGCCCCAGCATTTT	CASGQPQHF
few	TRBV6-2/TRBV6-3	13	TRBJ1-2	.	TGTGCCAGCACCGTCCAAAGGTACTATGGCTACACCTTC	CASTVQRYYGYTF
.	TRBV27	15	TRBJ2-3	.	TGTGCCAGCAGCCTACAGGACCCTAGCACAGATACGCAGTGTTTT	CASSLQDPSTDTQCF
.	TRBV6-1	13	TRBJ2-2	.	TGTGCCAGCAGTACCAGGGTAGCCGGGGAGCTGTTTTTT	CASSTRVAGELFF
.	TRBV3-1	12	TRBJ2-1	.	TGTGCCAGCAGCGGCAGCAAGAATGAGCAGTTCTTC	CASSGSKNEQFF
.	TRBV6-5	16	TRBJ2-3	TRBD2	TGTGCCAGCAGTTACTCGCAGGGAGGGAGGACAGATACGCAGTATTTT	CASSYSQGGRTDTQYF
.	TRBV30	13	TRBJ1-2	.	TGTGCCTGGATAGGGCAGGTCCTCTATGGCTACACCTTC	CAWIGQVLYGYTF
few	TRBV27	14	TRBJ1-1	.	TGTGCCAGCAGTTTATCCGGGGGGAACACTGAAGCTTTCTTT	CASSLSGGNTEAFF
.	TRBV5-4	15	TRBJ1-2	TRBD1	TGTGCCAGCAGCTCCAGGGAGGGGGCCAACTATGGCTACACCTTC	CASSSREGANYGYTF
.	TRBV5-1	13	TRBJ1-2	.	TGCGCCAGCAGCTTGTCCCCAAACTATGGCTACACCTTC	CASSLSPNYGYTF
.	TRBV6-1	15	TRBJ2-1	TRBD1	TGTGCCAGCATTTGGACAGGGGGAAAGGACAATGAGCAGTTCTTC	CASIWTGGKDNEQFF
.	TRBV7-3	13	TRBJ2-3	.	TGTGCCAGCAGCTCCGAACCCACAGATACGCAGTATTTT	CASSSEPTDTQYF
once	TRBV27	16	TRBJ1-1	.	TGTGCCAGCAGTTCCTTCTCATCAGTTCCAAACACTGAAGCTTTCTTT	CASSSFSSVPNTEAFF
.	TRBV6-1	12	TRBJ2-4	.	TGTGCCAGCAGTGAAGCTAGGGACCTCCTCGGCTTC	CASSEARDLLGF
few	TRBV24-1	13	TRBJ1-4	.	TGTGCCACCAGTGGAGGGGGTATTGAAAAACTGTTTTTT	CATSGGGIEKLFF
.	TRBV19	15	TRBJ1-6	TRBD1	TGTGCCACCCGACAGGGTGGGTCCTATAATTCACCCCTCCACTTT	CATRQGGSYNSPLHF
.	TRBV7-9	15	TRBJ2-5	TRBD2	TGCGCCAGCAGCGAGACTAGCGGGAGAGGGGAGACCCAGTACTTC	CASSETSGRGETQYF
.	TRBV5-1	14	TRBJ1-1	TRBD1	TGCGCCACCAGCTCGTCCCGGGACAGGGGTGAAGCTTTCTTT	CATSSSRDRGEAFF
.	TRBV19	14	TRBJ1-5	TRBD1	TGTGCCAGTAGATGGGAGGGGGCCAATCAGCCCCAGCATTTT	CASRWEGANQPQHF
few	TRBV20-1	17	TRBJ1-2	.	TGCAGTGCTAGACATCGGCGATTGGGAGGGATTAACTATGGCTACACCTTC	CSARHRRLGGINYGYTF
.	TRBV7-2	14	TRBJ2-7	TRBD2	TGTGCCAGCAGCCCCGGACTAGCCGGGTACGAGCAGTACTTC	CASSPGLAGYEQYF
.	TRBV12-3/TRBV12-4	13	TRBJ2-7	.	TGTGCCAGCAGCCCGATGGAGGGTTGGGAGCAGTACTTC	CASSPMEGWEQYF
.	TRBV24-1	14	TRBJ2-5	TRBD2	TGTGCCACCAGTTCTAGCGGGAGAGGGGAGACCCAGTACTTC	CATSSSGRGETQYF
.	TRBV6-1	12	TRBJ2-1	.	TGTGCCAGCAGTCCTGGCGGGGAAACGCAGTTCTTC	CASSPGGETQFF
once	TRBV2	15	TRBJ1-6	TRBD1	TGTGCCAGCAGTGAAGAGGACAGGGGAAGGGGGCCCCTCCACTTT	CASSEEDRGRGPLHF
.	TRBV14	13	TRBJ2-3	TRBD1	TGTGCCAGCAGCCCGAGACAGGGGTCTACGCAGTATTTT	CASSPRQGSTQYF
.	TRBV24-1	15	TRBJ2-2	TRBD1	TGTGCCACCAACGCCCCGGGACAGGGAGGCGGGGAGCTGTTTTTT	CATNAPGQGGGELFF
few	TRBV6-1	13	TRBJ1-1	.	TGTGCCAGCAGTAGGTCAATGAACACTGAAGCTTTCTTT	CASSRSMNTEAFF
.	TRBV30	13	TRBJ1-6	.	TGTGCCTGGAGTGAAGGCGGTAATTCACCCCTCCACTTT	CAWSEGGNSPLHF
.	TRBV2	12	TRBJ2-5	.	TGTGCCAGCAGGCCAGGGTCCGAGACCCAGTACTTC	CASRPGSETQYF
.	TRBV21-1	17	TRBJ1-1	.	TGTGCCAGCAGCAAACTCTTCCAGGGTAATAAGAACACTGAAGCTTTCTTT	CASSKLFQGNKNTEAFF
.	TRBV6-5	16	TRBJ2-2	TRBD2	TGTGCCAGCAGTTCCGCTAGCGGGAGGAACACCGGGGAGCTGTTTTTT	CASSSASGRNTGELFF
few	TRBV6-1	15	TRBJ2-7	.	TGTGCCAGCAGTGCCCGGGCCTACCTCTCCTACGAGCAGTACTTC	CASSARAYLSYEQYF
.	TRBV28	15	TRBJ1-1	.	TGTGCCAGCAGTTTCATTACAGGGAAGGGTGCTGAAGCTTTCTTT	CASSFITGKGAEAFF
.	TRBV6-2/TRBV6-3	17	TRBJ2-5	TRBD2	TGTGCCACCATAAAAAACGGACTAGCGGGGTTTCAAGAGACCCAGTACTTC	CATIKNGLAGFQETQYF
.	TRBV20-1	11	TRBJ1-1	.	TGCAGTGCAGCCGGAGACACTGAAGCTTTCTTT	CSAAGDTEAFF
.	TRBV6-1	16	TRBJ1-4	.	TGTGCCAGCAGTGGGGGGCAGGGGAGCCTCAATGAAAAACTGTTTTTT	CASSGGQGSLNEKLFF
.	TRBV28	13	TRBJ2-7	TRBD1	TGTGCCAGCACCCGGGACAGCTCCTACGAGCAGTACTTC	CASTRDSSYEQYF
.	TRBV7-8	14	TRBJ1-6	.	TGTGCCAGCAGCCTCAGGACAGCCAATTCACCCCTCCACTTT	CASSLRTANSPLHF
.	TRBV19	15	TRBJ2-6	TRBD1	TGTGCCAGTACACGCGCAGGGGGCAGGGCCAACGTCCTGACTTTC	CASTRAGGRANVLTF
.	TRBV6-1	15	TRBJ1-1	.	TGTGCCAGCAGTGAGGGGTCGAGGGTGAACACTGAAGCTTTCTTT	CASSEGSRVNTEAFF